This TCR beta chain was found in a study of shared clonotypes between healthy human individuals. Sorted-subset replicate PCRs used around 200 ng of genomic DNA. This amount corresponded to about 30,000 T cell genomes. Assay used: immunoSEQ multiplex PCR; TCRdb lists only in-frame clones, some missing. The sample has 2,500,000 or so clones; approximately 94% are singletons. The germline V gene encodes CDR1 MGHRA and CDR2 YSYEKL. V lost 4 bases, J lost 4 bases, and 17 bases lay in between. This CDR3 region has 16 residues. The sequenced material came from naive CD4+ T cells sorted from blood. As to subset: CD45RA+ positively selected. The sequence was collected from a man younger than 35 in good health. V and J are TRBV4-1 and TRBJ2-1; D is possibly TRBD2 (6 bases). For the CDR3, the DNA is TGCGCCAGCAGCCTTCGACTAGTTCGGGATTACAATGAGCAGTTCTTC. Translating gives CASSLRLVRDYNEQFF.